The 30 T cell receptor beta chains below were found in one sample sequenced in a study of PD-L1 blockade in urothelial cancer. The time point here: pretreatment peripheral blood. Assay used: immunoSEQ multiplex PCR; TCRdb lists only in-frame clones, some missing. The sample carries tens of thousands of clones, around 81% recorded once. Specimen: PBMCs, collected around atezolizumab (anti-PD-L1) treatment. The receptors were sampled from a man in his 70s with urothelial cancer.

The rearrangement uses TRBV5-1 and TRBJ2-1, with TRBD2 identical over 8 bases. This CDR3 is 17 amino acids long. Germline CDR1 SGHRS, CDR2 YFSETQ. Unmatched junction bases numbered 5, after V lost 0 bases and J lost 0 bases. The CDR3 protein is CASSLEVAGSSYNEQFF. Written as DNA, the CDR3 is TGCGCCAGCAGCTTGGAGGTAGCGGGGAGCTCCTACAATGAGCAGTTCTTC. Drawing the rest from reference TRBV5-1 and TRBJ2-1, the complete variable domain is KAGVTQTPRYLIKTRGQQVTLSCSPISGHRSVSWYQQTPGQGLQFLFEYFSETQRNKGNFPGRFSGRQFSNSRSEMNVSTLELGDSALYLCASSLEVAGSSYNEQFFGPGTRLTVL.

In this sample, this clone is medium-sized. In the same sample, other DNA sequences code for this CDR3. The rearrangement joins TRBV4-2 to TRBJ2-5; 10 bases map to TRBD2. Trimming at V came to 1 base and at J to 2 bases, leaving 1 base not matched to a gene. The CDR3 is made up of 15 amino acids. Germline CDR1 is LGHNA and CDR2 is YNFKEQ. The DNA of the CDR3 is TGTGCCAGCAGCCAAGGGACTAGCGGACAAGAGACCCAGTACTTC. It translates to CASSQGTSGQETQYF.

This chain links TRBV6-6 with TRBJ2-4, with 9 bases identical to TRBD1. In germline, CDR1 is MNHNY, CDR2 SVGAGI (reference sequence). The CDR3 totals 14 residues. V lost 6 bases to trimming and J lost 9 bases; unmatched junction nucleotides: 9. CDR3 protein: CASSPGTGLAIQYF. In DNA form, the CDR3 reads TGTGCCAGCAGCCCTGGGACAGGGTTGGCCATTCAGTACTTC.

This chain links TRBV6-5 with TRBJ1-2, with D uncertain. Germline V CDR1 and CDR2: MNHEY, SVGAGI. V lost 5 bases and J 2 bases, leaving 9 bases between the germline ends. The CDR3 spans 13 residues. CDR3 in amino acids: CASSRDTNYGYTF. The DNA of the CDR3 is TGTGCCAGCAGTCGCGACACCAACTATGGCTACACCTTC.

The chain uses TRBV12-5 and TRBJ2-7; 9 bases fit TRBD1. Germline CDR1 is LGHNT and CDR2 is FRNRAP. V dropped 1 base and J dropped 3; count of bases not matched to a gene: 4. This CDR3 contains 15 residues. In nucleotides, the CDR3 is TGTGCTAGTGGTTTGGGCCGGACAGGGGACTACGAGCAGTACTTC. Its protein product is CASGLGRTGDYEQYF. Looking up the rest from reference TRBV12-5 and TRBJ2-7 gives the full variable domain: DARVTQTPRHKVTEMGQEVTMRCQPILGHNTVFWYRQTMMQGLELLAYFRNRAPLDDSGMPKDRFSAEMPDATLATLKIQPSEPRDSAVYFCASGLGRTGDYEQYFGPGTRLTVT.

The CDR3 sequence: CASKRVVGGDEQFF. The CDR3 DNA follows: TGCGCCAGCAAGAGGGTTGTAGGGGGGGATGAGCAGTTCTTC. V usage is TRBV5-1 and J usage is TRBJ2-1; weak D call: TRBD2 (7 bases). Trimming left V 6 bases short and J 8 bases short, with 18 bases between. The CDR3 is 14 residues long. Germline V gene sequence: CDR1 SGHRS, CDR2 YFSETQ.

This chain joins TRBV5-1 and TRBJ2-5; D gene ambiguous. With 0 bases removed from V and 4 bases from J, the gap between germline ends came to 13 bases. The CDR3 has 15 residues. The V gene's germline CDR1 is SGHRS and CDR2 YFSETQ. CDR3 amino acids: CASSLALLGRETQYF. The CDR3 DNA sequence: TGCGCCAGCAGCTTGGCACTCCTAGGCCGAGAGACCCAGTACTTC.

The J gene is TRBJ2-2, the V gene TRBV30; 8 positions agree with TRBD1. Unmatched junction bases numbered 7, after V lost 5 bases and J lost 2 bases. CDR1 and CDR2 from the germline V gene are GTSNPN and SVGIG (reference sequence). This CDR3 has 15 residues. The CDR3 DNA is TGTGCCTGGCAAATGGGACAGGTCAACACCGGGGAGCTGTTTTTT. Amino acids: CAWQMGQVNTGELFF.

This rearrangement joins TRBV19 to TRBJ2-7, with unresolved D. Trimming left V 3 bases short and J 5 bases short, with 11 bases between. This CDR3 contains 13 residues. CDR1 is LNHDA, CDR2 SQIVND, per germline (reference sequence). The CDR3 reads CASSMAQTHEQYF. In nucleotides, the CDR3 is TGTGCCAGTAGTATGGCCCAAACCCACGAGCAGTACTTC.

The chain employs TRBV2 and TRBJ1-2, with D unclear. The CDR3 totals 12 residues. CDR1 and CDR2 from the germline V gene are SNHLY and FYNNEI. V was trimmed by 7 bases and J by 1 base, leaving 7 bases between them. As DNA, the CDR3 is TGTGCCAGCACCGTCAGTAACTATGGCTACACCTTC. It codes for CASTVSNYGYTF.

J is TRBJ2-3 and V is TRBV7-9, with 9 bases matching TRBD2. Germline CDR1 reads SEHNR; CDR2 reads FQNEAQ (reference sequence). The CDR3 runs 17 residues. J was trimmed by 5 bases and V by 5 bases; bases with no gene match: 14. The CDR3 coding sequence is TGTGCCAGCAGCCGTCGAGTTGGCGGGAGGGGAGGAGATACGCAGTATTTT. This sequence encodes CASSRRVGGRGGDTQYF.

V and J are TRBV6-5 and TRBJ1-5; maybe TRBD1 (5 bases). V lost 7 bases and J 1 base, leaving 14 bases between the germline ends. Germline V gene lookup returns CDR1 MNHEY and CDR2 SVGAGI. The CDR3 has 15 residues. CDR3 in DNA: TGTGCCAGCACCCCGGACATCGTAAGCAATCAGCCCCAGCATTTT. Translated: CASTPDIVSNQPQHF.

The genes are TRBV6-1 and TRBJ2-7; 7 nucleotides line up with TRBD2. The J segment lost 2 bases and the V segment lost 11 bases, leaving 6 bases of the junction unmatched. Germline values: CDR1 MNHNS, CDR2 SASEGT. This CDR3 comprises 12 residues. CDR3 in amino acids: CASSGTTYEQYF. DNA for the CDR3: TGTGCCTCTTCCGGGACTACCTACGAGCAGTACTTC.

This rearrangement joins TRBV6-1 to TRBJ1-1, with 8 bases fitting TRBD1. The germline V gene has CDR1 MNHNS and CDR2 SASEGT. V lost 8 bases to trimming and J lost 5 bases; unmatched junction nucleotides: 13. The CDR3 spans 15 residues. The CDR3: CASAFSTGGTTEAFF. Here the CDR3 DNA reads TGTGCCAGCGCATTCTCAACAGGGGGTACTACTGAAGCTTTCTTT.

The rearrangement joins TRBV30 to TRBJ2-3; 10 bases agree with TRBD1. There are 15 residues in the CDR3. The V and J ends lost 0 bases and 5 bases, in that order; junction bases with no gene match: 5. Germline V lookup: CDR1 GTSNPN, CDR2 SVGIG (reference sequence). Written as DNA, the CDR3 is TGTGCCTGGAGTGTAGGACAGGGGGTTCAAGATACGCAGTATTTT. This encodes CAWSVGQGVQDTQYF. Combining the CDR3 with reference TRBV30 and TRBJ2-3 gives the whole variable domain SQTIHQWPATLVQPVGSPLSLECTVEGTSNPNLYWYRQAAGRGLQLLFYSVGIGQISSEVPQNLSASRPQDRQFILSSKKLLLSDSGFYLCAWSVGQGVQDTQYFGPGTRLTVL.

The chain has TRBV19 and TRBJ1-2; 9 bases map to TRBD1. The CDR3 has 13 residues. After removal of 6 bases from V and 5 bases from J, the junction contained 4 bases not matched to a gene. From germline, CDR1 is LNHDA and CDR2 SQIVND (reference sequence). The DNA for the CDR3 is TGTGCCAGTAGACCGGGACAGGGTTATGGCTACACCTTC. Amino acid sequence: CASRPGQGYGYTF. The complete variable domain, with remaining parts taken from reference TRBV19 and TRBJ1-2, reads DGGITQSPKYLFRKEGQNVTLSCEQNLNHDAMYWYRQDPGQGLRLIYYSQIVNDFQKGDIAEGYSVSREKKESFPLTVTSAQKNPTAFYLCASRPGQGYGYTFGSGTRLTVV.

The gene calls are TRBV6-6 and TRBJ2-7, with D possibly TRBD1 on 6 matching bases. The CDR3 has 15 residues. CDR1 is MNHNY, CDR2 SVGAGI, per germline (reference sequence). Trimming shortened V by 10 bases and J by 4 bases, and 23 bases separated the two germline ends. The CDR3 DNA is TGTGCCACTACTCGCAACCAGGGGAATGGGTACGAGCAGTACTTC. Residues: CATTRNQGNGYEQYF.

This sequence joins TRBV9 and TRBJ2-2; TRBD2 might be the D (5 bases). Germline V CDR1 and CDR2: SGDLS, YYNGEE. This CDR3 region has 15 residues. Trimming removed 2 bases at V and 8 bases at J, with 16 bases between. The CDR3 bases are TGTGCCAGCAGCGTGAGGGAGCTAGCAGGAGGGGAGCTGTTTTTT. Its protein product is CASSVRELAGGELFF. Using reference TRBV9 and TRBJ2-2 for the parts outside the CDR3, the full variable domain is DSGVTQTPKHLITATGQRVTLRCSPRSGDLSVYWYQQSLDQGLQFLIQYYNGEERAKGNILERFSAQQFPDLHSELNLSSLELGDSALYFCASSVRELAGGELFFGEGSRLTVL.

This chain links TRBV5-1 with TRBJ2-5; 8 nucleotides line up with TRBD2. The V gene's germline CDR1 is SGHRS and CDR2 YFSETQ. V dropped 1 base and J dropped 2; count of bases not matched to a gene: 4. The CDR3 totals 15 residues. The CDR3 is CASSLLAGPQETQYF. The CDR3 nucleotides are TGCGCCAGCAGCTTGTTAGCGGGACCGCAAGAGACCCAGTACTTC.

This chain joins TRBV9 and TRBJ1-1; D remains unclear. CDR3 length: 13 residues. V shed 1 base and J shed 1 base, with 5 bases lying between them. Per germline, CDR1 SGDLS and CDR2 YYNGEE. The CDR3, as DNA: TGTGCCAGCAGCGTACTAGGGAACACTGAAGCTTTCTTT. It is translated as CASSVLGNTEAFF.

Only a few counts were recorded for this clone. The chain combines TRBV28 with TRBJ2-7, with 8 bases matching TRBD2. CDR3 length equals 15 residues. J gave up 2 bases and V 5 bases, and 8 bases lay outside the gene matches. From germline, CDR1 is MDHEN and CDR2 SYDVKM. The CDR3 reads CASSQLSGAAYEQYF. The CDR3, as DNA: TGTGCCAGCAGTCAACTTAGCGGGGCCGCCTACGAGCAGTACTTC.

The chain joins TRBV30 to TRBJ2-1; 12 bases match TRBD2. Germline values: CDR1 GTSNPN, CDR2 SVGIG (reference sequence). Trimming at V came to 4 bases and at J to 9 bases, leaving 16 bases not matched to a gene. The CDR3 consists of 17 residues. The CDR3 coding sequence is TGTGCCTGGACCACCCTGGGCGGTCTAGCGGGAGGGGGTGAGCAGTTCTTC. Protein sequence: CAWTTLGGLAGGGEQFF.

The genes are TRBV19 and TRBJ1-5; 8 positions agree with TRBD1. V lost 5 bases, J lost 7 bases, and 7 bases stayed unmatched. Per the germline V gene, CDR1 is LNHDA and CDR2 is SQIVND (reference sequence). The CDR3 has 14 amino acids. CDR3 sequence (DNA): TGTGCCAGTAGTCTCCGGACAGGGACCCAGCCCCAGCATTTT. The encoded protein is CASSLRTGTQPQHF. Filled out from reference TRBV19 and TRBJ1-5, the complete variable domain reads DGGITQSPKYLFRKEGQNVTLSCEQNLNHDAMYWYRQDPGQGLRLIYYSQIVNDFQKGDIAEGYSVSREKKESFPLTVTSAQKNPTAFYLCASSLRTGTQPQHFGDGTRLSIL.

This chain links TRBV29-1 with TRBJ2-2; 11 bases are a match to TRBD1. V was pared by 6 bases and J by 7 bases, with 7 bases of the junction left unmatched. Germline V gene data show CDR1 as SQVTM and CDR2 as ANQGSEA. This CDR3 contains 14 residues. The CDR3 DNA reads TGCAGCGTCACCGGGACAGGGGGTGTCGGGGAGCTGTTTTTT. Translation: CSVTGTGGVGELFF.

The gene calls are TRBV7-6 and TRBJ2-7; TRBD1 matches at 8 bases. The germline V gene encodes CDR1 SGHVS and CDR2 FNYEAQ. This CDR3 comprises 16 residues. With 5 bases clipped from V and 2 bases from J, the junction kept 11 bases outside the gene matches. The CDR3 region has the DNA TGTGCCAGCAGCCTATCGGACAGGGTTATCCCCTACGAGCAGTACTTC. It specifies CASSLSDRVIPYEQYF.

This chain connects TRBV19 to TRBJ1-5, with 8 bases aligning to TRBD1. Germline lookup yields CDR1 LNHDA and CDR2 SQIVND (reference sequence). The CDR3 loop spans 16 amino acids. The J segment lost 7 bases and the V segment lost 3 bases, leaving 11 bases of the junction unmatched. CDR3 in DNA: TGTGCCAGTAGTATTACCCCGGCAGGGGGCGGACAGCCCCAGCATTTT. Protein product: CASSITPAGGGQPQHF.

V gene TRBV7-8 combines with J gene TRBJ2-7; 15 positions match TRBD2. Germline V gives CDR1 SGHVS, CDR2 FQNEAQ. There are 15 residues in the CDR3. The J segment lost 7 bases and the V segment lost 5 bases, leaving 6 bases of the junction unmatched. The CDR3 sequence is CASSLSGLAGGEQYF. CDR3 nucleotides: TGTGCCAGCAGCCTATCGGGACTAGCGGGAGGTGAGCAGTACTTC.

This clone has only one observation. The genes are TRBV7-3 and TRBJ2-1; TRBD1 agrees at 9 bases. This CDR3 spans 14 amino acids. V trimming: 7 bases; J trimming: 8 bases; junction bases outside the gene matches: 9. Germline V lookup: CDR1 SGHTA, CDR2 FQGTGA. The CDR3 is CASKGQGVSDEQFF. Written as DNA, the CDR3 is TGTGCCAGCAAGGGACAGGGCGTTTCCGATGAGCAGTTCTTC.

The chain is built from TRBV9 and TRBJ1-1, with D possibly being TRBD1 (6 bases). The CDR3 consists of 14 residues. From germline, CDR1 is SGDLS and CDR2 YYNGEE. The V end was cut by 0 bases, the J end by 4 bases, with 10 bases between. CDR3: CASSVVGGGTEAFF. CDR3 DNA: TGTGCCAGCAGCGTAGTAGGGGGGGGCACTGAAGCTTTCTTT.

CDR3 DNA sequence: TGTGCCAGTAGTATAGAAGCAGGGGGGAGTACCTACGAGCAGTACTTC. It yields the protein CASSIEAGGSTYEQYF. The chain joins TRBV19 to TRBJ2-7; perhaps TRBD1 as D (7 bases). The germline gives CDR1 LNHDA, CDR2 SQIVND (reference sequence). This CDR3 comprises 16 residues. V was cut by 0 bases and J by 2 bases, with 14 bases left in between.